This T cell receptor (beta chain) was profiled in a study of cytomegalovirus exposure and HLA in healthy donors. Overall study context: As released early, the data held 80 million to 90 million unique TCRs from HLA-typed donors. The study, taken as a whole, reports: By a later analysis, the bulk of CMV-associated TCR beta chains appeared HLA-restricted. V- and J-gene trimming in TCR beta was tied to a missense DCLRE1C variant by an analysis performed later. The authors considered a cluster of highly shared sequence variants likely to be a sequencing artifact.

With 4 bases clipped from V and 8 bases from J, the junction kept 10 bases outside the gene matches. Per the germline V gene, CDR1 is MGHRA and CDR2 is YSYEKL. This CDR3 is built from 15 residues. Worth noting for this clone: Its antigen is as yet unknown.

The study ran its PCR with 60 Vbeta and 13 Jbeta primers. The method was immunoSEQ multiplex PCR; TCRdb's version includes in-frame clones alone and lacks a portion of them. The sample contains approximately 150,000 clones, approximately 80% of which appear only once. The chain links TRBV4-1 to TRBJ1-4; 7 bases align to TRBD1. The sequenced sample was PBMCs. The receptor was isolated from a male donor in good health and CMV-seronegative. The CDR3 loop is CASSPRQGRSEKLFF. The CDR3 DNA reads TGCGCCAGCAGCCCCAGACAGGGACGGTCCGAAAAACTGTTTTTT.